These 19 T cell receptor beta chains originate from one sample sequenced in a study of blood T cell repertoires in COVID-19. Assay used: immunoSEQ multiplex PCR; TCRdb lists only in-frame clones, some missing. The sample lists around 130,000 clones; approximately 89% were seen once. The sample consisted of peripheral blood. The origin of the receptors is a human donor in a cohort sampled during active COVID-19.

The rearrangement joins TRBV27 to TRBJ1-1; the D gene is possibly TRBD1 (5 bases). This CDR3 is 13 amino acids long. Trimming cost V 0 bases and J 6 bases, with 8 bases left between them. Germline V CDR1 and CDR2: MNHEY, SMNVEV (reference sequence). CDR3 sequence reads: CASSLSGGAEAFF. The CDR3 DNA sequence: TGTGCCAGCAGTTTATCGGGGGGGGCTGAAGCTTTCTTT.

The CDR3 bases are TGCAGCGTTGCACCGGGACAGGGACTCTATGGCTACACCTTC. Translating it yields CSVAPGQGLYGYTF. The V and J genes are TRBV29-1 and TRBJ1-2; TRBD1 aligns across 9 bases. Germline V gene lookup returns CDR1 SQVTM and CDR2 ANQGSEA. The V segment lost 4 bases and the J segment 4 bases; nucleotides outside the gene matches: 7. The CDR3 has 14 residues. Supplemented by reference TRBV29-1 and TRBJ1-2, the full variable domain reads SAVISQKPSRDICQRGTSLTIQCQVDSQVTMMFWYRQQPGQSLTLIATANQGSEATYESGFVIDKFPISRPNLTFSTLTVSNMSPEDSSIYLCSVAPGQGLYGYTFGSGTRLTVV.

The chain is built from TRBV27 and TRBJ1-1; 8 bases agree with TRBD1. This CDR3 contains 12 residues. Per germline, CDR1 MNHEY and CDR2 SMNVEV (reference sequence). The J segment lost 8 bases and the V segment lost 6 bases, leaving 5 bases of the junction unmatched. CDR3 DNA sequence: TGTGCCAGCAGGACCCGACAGGGGGAAGCTTTCTTT. This translates into CASRTRQGEAFF.

The chain couples TRBV27 to TRBJ1-2, with D maybe TRBD1 (6 bases). There are 15 residues in the CDR3. In germline, CDR1 is MNHEY, CDR2 SMNVEV (reference sequence). V dropped 2 bases and J dropped 1 base, with 11 bases sitting between them. DNA for the CDR3: TGTGCCAGCAGTTTACGCGGACAGAGTAACTATGGCTACACCTTC. Translating it yields CASSLRGQSNYGYTF.

This clone was detected ten times or more. The gene calls are TRBV9 and TRBJ1-1; D gene unclear. From germline, CDR1 is SGDLS and CDR2 YYNGEE. The CDR3 totals 15 residues. V lost 0 bases to trimming and J lost 6 bases, with 15 bases between them. CDR3 amino acids: CASSVGFMAEAEAFF. CDR3 nucleotide sequence: TGTGCCAGCAGCGTAGGGTTTATGGCTGAGGCTGAAGCTTTCTTT. The whole variable domain, filled in from reference TRBV9 and TRBJ1-1, reads DSGVTQTPKHLITATGQRVTLRCSPRSGDLSVYWYQQSLDQGLQFLIQYYNGEERAKGNILERFSAQQFPDLHSELNLSSLELGDSALYFCASSVGFMAEAEAFFGQGTRLTVV.

This chain joins TRBV6-6 and TRBJ2-1; 8 positions agree with TRBD2. Germline trimming cut 2 bases from V and 7 bases from J; bases unmatched to any gene: 10. This CDR3 contains 16 residues. From germline, CDR1 is MNHNY and CDR2 SVGAGI (reference sequence). The chain's CDR3 is CASSYGGLGAQNEQFF. CDR3 DNA: TGTGCCAGCAGTTACGGGGGACTAGGTGCCCAAAATGAGCAGTTCTTC.

V usage is TRBV6-6 and J usage is TRBJ1-2, with unresolved D. Trimming removed 7 bases at V and 2 bases at J, with 14 bases between. CDR3 length equals 14 residues. Germline-derived CDR1 and CDR2 are MNHNY and SVGAGI (reference sequence). This CDR3 is CASTGAEINYGYTF. Written as DNA, the CDR3 is TGTGCCAGCACAGGTGCAGAAATAAACTATGGCTACACCTTC.

This sequence joins TRBV5-1 and TRBJ1-1; TRBD1 agrees at 9 bases. The CDR3 has 14 residues. V lost 4 bases to trimming and J lost 4 bases; unmatched junction nucleotides: 5. Germline V gene lookup returns CDR1 SGHRS and CDR2 YFSETQ. This chain's CDR3 is CASSPGTGSTEAFF. The CDR3 DNA reads as TGCGCCAGCAGCCCCGGGACAGGGAGCACTGAAGCTTTCTTT.

This clone was seen only a few times. The chain recombines TRBV7-8 with TRBJ2-3; the match to TRBD2 covers 11 bases. Per germline, CDR1 SGHVS and CDR2 FQNEAQ. The CDR3 length is 16 residues. Trimming took 5 bases from V and 9 from J; bases not matched to a gene: 13. The CDR3 coding sequence is TGTGCCAGCAGCCCCCGGGTAGCGGGGGGGCCCGGGACGCAGTATTTT. Translated: CASSPRVAGGPGTQYF.

The chain combines TRBV7-2 with TRBJ1-4; TRBD1 might be the D (5 bases). The CDR3 is 17 amino acids. CDR1 and CDR2 from the germline V gene are SGHTA and FQGNSA. Trimming stripped 7 bases from V and 10 bases from J, with 28 bases between. The CDR3 protein is CASTPGWAEAQAGKLFF. The CDR3 DNA is TGTGCCAGCACTCCAGGGTGGGCGGAAGCTCAAGCAGGAAAACTGTTTTTT.

The J gene is TRBJ2-1, the V gene TRBV11-3, with 7 positions matching TRBD2. There are 16 residues in the CDR3. Germline CDR1 is SGHNT and CDR2 is YENEEA. Losses at the gene ends were 5 bases for V and 1 base for J; bases not matched to a gene: 8. This CDR3 reads CASSQALAASYNEQFF. The DNA of the CDR3 is TGTGCCAGCAGCCAGGCGCTAGCGGCTTCCTACAATGAGCAGTTCTTC.

V is TRBV18 and J is TRBJ2-1, with TRBD2 as a possible D gene (6 bases). The length of the CDR3 is 14 residues. Trimming removed 2 bases from V and 6 bases from J, with 11 bases in between. Looked up from germline, CDR1 is KGHSH and CDR2 is LQKENI. CDR3 protein: CASSPGRLVNEQFF. In nucleotides, the CDR3 is TGTGCCAGCTCACCAGGGAGACTAGTCAATGAGCAGTTCTTC.

V and J are TRBV11-2 and TRBJ1-4; D not resolved. Germline CDR1 reads SGHAT; CDR2 reads FQNNGV. V lost 1 base, J lost 8 bases, and 5 bases lay in between. This CDR3 contains 12 residues. CDR3 sequence reads: CASSLAGEKLFF. The CDR3 DNA reads as TGTGCCAGCAGCTTAGCAGGCGAAAAACTGTTTTTT.

The chain carries TRBV2 and TRBJ2-7; perhaps TRBD2 as D (7 bases). Trimming pared 7 bases from V and 7 bases from J, leaving 17 bases between. CDR3 size: 13 residues. Germline CDR1 SNHLY, CDR2 FYNNEI. CDR3 residues: CASKGGAHGEQYF. CDR3 nucleotide sequence: TGTGCCAGCAAAGGGGGGGCCCACGGAGAGCAGTACTTC.

This rearrangement joins TRBV4-3 to TRBJ2-1; unclear D gene. Germline assignment: CDR1 LGHNA and CDR2 YSLEER. This CDR3 region has 13 residues. Between the trimmed V and J ends, which lost 0 bases and 9 bases, there was a span of 9 bases. The CDR3: CASSQEVQSEQFF. For the CDR3, the DNA is TGCGCCAGCAGCCAAGAAGTGCAGTCTGAGCAGTTCTTC.

The J gene is TRBJ1-6, the V gene TRBV27, with unresolved D. Trimming removed 6 bases at V and 10 bases at J, with 10 bases between. The CDR3 is 12 residues long. The germline V gene has CDR1 MNHEY and CDR2 SMNVEV (reference sequence). The CDR3 loop reads CASRSERSPLHF. CDR3 coding DNA: TGTGCCAGCAGGAGCGAGAGGTCACCCCTCCACTTT.

V gene TRBV6-6 combines with J gene TRBJ2-5, with TRBD1 matching 9 bases. CDR1 and CDR2 from the germline V gene are MNHNY and SVGAGI (reference sequence). V trimming: 2 bases; J trimming: 4 bases; junction bases outside the gene matches: 5. The CDR3 length is 15 residues. CDR3 amino acids: CASSYMGQGPETQYF. Written as DNA, the CDR3 is TGTGCCAGCAGTTACATGGGACAGGGCCCAGAGACCCAGTACTTC.

The chain has TRBV14 and TRBJ2-2; D remains unclear. Per germline, CDR1 SGHDN and CDR2 FVKESK. V was cut by 0 bases and J by 4 bases, with 3 bases left in between. This CDR3 comprises 13 residues. CDR3 region: CASSQDRTGELFF. The CDR3, as DNA: TGTGCCAGCAGCCAAGACCGCACCGGGGAGCTGTTTTTT.

V is TRBV12-3 or TRBV12-4 and J is TRBJ2-1, with D uncertain. V lost 1 base, J lost 13 bases, and 8 bases lay in between. This CDR3 has 11 residues. The CDR3 region has the DNA TGTGCCAGCAGTTTAGTCTCTAGACAGTTCTTC. Encoded protein: CASSLVSRQFF.